This entry lists 19 T cell receptor beta chains sequenced from one sample in a study of human T cells and chemical hapten exposure. TCRdb used MiXCR to reprocess the RACE reads, holding one entry per CDR3 protein. This table holds tens of thousands of distinct CDR3 sequences, about 11% found once. Time point denoted: pre-sensitization, week 0. Indicated treatment: therapeutic diphenylcyclopropenone sensitization with weekly scalp DPC. The material sequenced was whole blood, taken in connection with sensitization to the hapten diphenylcyclopropenone (DPC). The receptor set was obtained from a man aged 25 to 40 with alopecia areata. Some clones in this sample may be carry-over from other donors' samples.

The table lists this clonotype with many counts. The junction departs from the called germline gene at one end, perhaps through a read error. The chain employs TRBV28 and TRBJ2-1; TRBD2 matches 8 bases. The CDR3 contains 13 residues. CDR1 and CDR2 from the germline V gene are MDHEN and SYDVKM. As DNA, the CDR3 is TGTGCCAGCAGTTTATACTCGGGGGGGCCCGGGATCTTC. Translated: CASSLYSGGPGIF.

This chain connects TRBV2 to TRBJ1-1, with 10 positions matching TRBD1. CDR3 length equals 15 residues. The trim removed 6 bases at V and 4 bases at J, leaving 8 bases unmatched. Germline V gene lookup returns CDR1 SNHLY and CDR2 FYNNEI. The CDR3 protein is CASRPGQGFPTEAFF. The CDR3 DNA sequence: TGTGCCAGCAGGCCGGGACAGGGGTTTCCCACTGAAGCTTTCTTT.

This clonotype was picked up many times. The rearrangement joins TRBV3-2 to TRBJ2-1; the table calls TRBD2, which could not be checked here. TRBV3-2 is noted as a pseudogene. This CDR3 region has 18 residues. The CDR3: CASSPGTSGRTTYNEQFF. CDR3 nucleotides: TGTGCCAGCAGCCCCGGGACTAGCGGGAGGACCACCTACAATGAGCAGTTCTTC.

This clonotype has a count of ten or more. The chain carries TRBV6-6 and TRBJ2-7, with TRBD2 identical over 13 bases. Germline V gene sequence: CDR1 MNHNY, CDR2 SVGAGI (reference sequence). Losses at the gene ends were 6 bases for V and 4 bases for J; bases not matched to a gene: 9. The CDR3 runs 16 residues. CDR3 sequence: CASSPTTSGRAYEQYV. The CDR3 DNA sequence: TGTGCCAGCAGCCCCACCACTAGCGGGAGGGCTTACGAGCAGTACGTC.

This clonotype was observed many times. The rearrangement joins TRBV12-3 or TRBV12-4 to TRBJ1-5; 9 positions agree with TRBD1. Trimming removed 7 bases from V and 6 bases from J; junction bases left unmatched: 7. The CDR3 consists of 14 residues. The CDR3 nucleotides are TGTGCCAGCAAAGGGGACAGGGAGGTTCAGCCCCAGCATTTT. Encoded protein: CASKGDREVQPQHF.

This clonotype came up many times. The chain employs TRBV3-1 and TRBJ2-5; TRBD2 aligns across 8 bases. Germline values: CDR1 LGHDT, CDR2 YNNKEL (reference sequence). The CDR3 loop spans 14 amino acids. Trimming at V came to 1 base and at J to 7 bases, leaving 5 bases not matched to a gene. For the CDR3, the DNA is TGTGCCAGCAGCCAAGGACTAGCGTATGGGACCCAGTACTTC. This sequence encodes CASSQGLAYGTQYF.

Ten or more counts support this clonotype. J is TRBJ2-6 and V is TRBV7-9; D is perhaps TRBD1 (6 bases). This CDR3 has 16 amino acids. CDR1 SEHNR and CDR2 FQNEAQ come from the germline V gene (reference sequence). V was pared by 6 bases and J by 0 bases, with 12 bases between. In DNA form, the CDR3 reads TGTGCCAGCAGTATAGTCAGGGGCTCTGGGGCCAACGTCCTGACTTTC. Translating it yields CASSIVRGSGANVLTF.

This chain links TRBV19 with TRBJ2-1; D perhaps matches TRBD2 (6 bases). Germline CDR1 reads LNHDA; CDR2 reads SQIVND (reference sequence). There are 13 residues in the CDR3. The V gene lost 6 bases and the J gene lost 6 bases, with 12 bases spanning the gap. The CDR3 loop reads CASRLAYRNEQFF. The CDR3, as DNA: TGTGCCAGTAGACTAGCTTATCGCAATGAGCAGTTCTTC.

This clonotype has at least ten counts. J is TRBJ2-5 and V is TRBV11-2; 14 bases are a match to TRBD2. Germline V lookup: CDR1 SGHAT, CDR2 FQNNGV. The CDR3 has 17 amino acids. J was trimmed by 5 bases and V by 0 bases; bases with no gene match: 5. CDR3 DNA sequence: TGTGCCAGCAGCTTAGATTCGACTAGCGGGAGGGGTGAGACCCAGTACTTC. This gives the protein CASSLDSTSGRGETQYF.

J is TRBJ1-1 and V is TRBV29-1; D gene unclear. Between the trimmed V and J ends, which lost 4 bases and 1 base, there was a span of 4 bases. Germline CDR1 and CDR2: SQVTM and ANQGSEA. The CDR3 covers 11 residues. The CDR3 reads CSVVSNTEAFF. The CDR3, as DNA: TGCAGCGTTGTATCGAACACTGAAGCTTTCTTT.

This clonotype was seen a few times. This chain connects TRBV28 to TRBJ1-5; TRBD1 might be the D (5 bases). The CDR3 extends over 17 amino acids. Looked up from germline, CDR1 is MDHEN and CDR2 is SYDVKM. V was pared by 4 bases and J by 0 bases, with 16 bases between. In nucleotides, the CDR3 is TGTGCCAGCAGTTCAGACTGGACAACCTATAGCAATCAGCCCCAGCATTTT. Protein sequence: CASSSDWTTYSNQPQHF.

The chain links TRBV7-9 to TRBJ1-2, with unresolved D. The CDR3 consists of 15 residues. From germline, CDR1 is SEHNR and CDR2 FQNEAQ (reference sequence). The V gene lost 5 bases and the J gene lost 4 bases, with 17 bases spanning the gap. The CDR3 bases are TGTGCCAGCAGCCTCGCGGCTACTCGCGGCTATGGCTACACCTTC. Its protein product is CASSLAATRGYGYTF.

This clonotype was seen ten or more times. The chain combines TRBV28 with TRBJ2-3, with D possibly TRBD2 on 6 matching bases. Trimming took 3 bases from V and 1 from J, leaving 11 bases between them. The CDR3 covers 15 residues. Per the germline V gene, CDR1 is MDHEN and CDR2 is SYDVKM. DNA for the CDR3: TGTGCCAGCAGTTTTGGGGGGTTGCGCACAGATACGCAGTATTTT. Amino acid sequence: CASSFGGLRTDTQYF.

The chain couples TRBV18 to TRBJ2-3; D is perhaps TRBD1 (5 bases). Germline assignment: CDR1 KGHSH and CDR2 LQKENI. V was trimmed by 1 base and J by 0 bases, leaving 5 bases between them. The CDR3 length is 14 residues. CDR3 region: CASSPRGSTDTQYF. The CDR3 DNA reads TGTGCCAGCTCACCACGGGGCAGCACAGATACGCAGTATTTT.

This sequence joins TRBV11-3 and TRBJ1-1, with unresolved D. CDR1 is SGHNT, CDR2 YENEEA, per germline. The V gene lost 3 bases and the J gene lost 1 base, with 9 bases spanning the gap. The CDR3 runs to 14 residues. CDR3 nucleotides: TGTGCCAGCAGCTTTAGACAACCGAACACTGAAGCTTTCTTT. This codes for CASSFRQPNTEAFF.

This clonotype was observed a few times. V and J are TRBV27 and TRBJ2-5; 7 bases agree with TRBD2. The length of the CDR3 is 14 residues. Unmatched junction bases numbered 7, after V lost 6 bases and J lost 3 bases. Per the germline V gene, CDR1 is MNHEY and CDR2 is SMNVEV (reference sequence). DNA for the CDR3: TGTGCCAGCAGCGTTGCTAGCGGTAAAGAGACCCAGTACTTC. Protein: CASSVASGKETQYF.

The table lists this clonotype with many counts. In nucleotides, the CDR3 is TGTGCCAGCAGTTGGGCCTGGAATGAGCAGTTCTTC. Protein product: CASSWAWNEQFF. V gene TRBV6-2 or TRBV6-3 combines with J gene TRBJ2-1, with D hard to call. V lost 4 bases, J lost 7 bases, and 8 bases lay in between. CDR1 MNHEY and CDR2 SVGEGT come from the germline V gene. This CDR3 has 12 residues.

This chain's CDR3 is CASSQKEWDRENTGELFF. CDR3 nucleotides: TGTGCCAGCAGCCAGAAGGAGTGGGACAGGGAGAACACCGGGGAGCTGTTTTTT. This rearrangement joins TRBV4-2 to TRBJ2-2, with 9 positions matching TRBD1. With V trimmed by 3 bases and J by 1 base, 9 bases remained unmatched. The CDR3 spans 18 residues. The germline V gene has CDR1 LGHNA and CDR2 YNFKEQ.

This chain uses TRBV12-3 or TRBV12-4 with TRBJ1-1, with D tentatively TRBD1 (5 bases). V was pared by 5 bases and J by 1 base, with 5 bases between. The CDR3 consists of 12 residues. CDR3 residues: CASSRGNTEAFF. For the CDR3, the DNA is TGTGCCAGCAGTAGGGGGAACACTGAAGCTTTCTTT.